The clone carrying this TCR beta chain has only a few counts. What it binds is unknown. The V gene's germline CDR1 is DFQATT and CDR2 SNEGSKA (reference sequence). J was trimmed by 4 bases and V by 3 bases; bases with no gene match: 11. The CDR3 has 15 amino acids. A first 10-cycle multiplex round used 32 V-gene and 13 J-gene primers on TCR beta CDR3. TCRdb independently ran MiXCR on the multiplex PCR reads; one entry per CDR3 protein. Here the sample spans about 21,000 distinct CDR3 sequences, about 29% being singletons. This entry belongs to a study of immune heterogeneity within non-small cell lung tumors. Background on the study: Of all tumors, a few turned out to be squamous cell carcinomas, 10 were non-squamous carcinomas and 1 was not otherwise specified.

Points from the study as a whole: A significant, moderate positive correlation (R around 0.31) linked local T-cell clonality and tumor mutational burden. Individual patients' high-frequency T-cell receptor beta clonotypes were largely distinct from one another.

Template material for each sample was about 560 ng of bulk tumor genomic DNA. During surgery, each primary tumor gave multiple biopsies spaced as far apart as possible. Patients underwent curative surgery for non-small cell lung cancer (untreated and newly diagnosed). There were roughly 15 donors in total. They were all newly diagnosed non-small cell lung cancer patients undergoing surgery with curative intent. Material: lung tumor tissue. The TCR was taken from a middle-aged man with non-small cell lung cancer. V is TRBV20-1 and J is TRBJ2-7, with TRBD2 identical over 8 bases. CDR3 coding DNA: TGCAGTGCTAGCGGAGCGGGAGACGGCGGTTACGAGCAGTACTTC. Its protein is CSASGAGDGGYEQYF.